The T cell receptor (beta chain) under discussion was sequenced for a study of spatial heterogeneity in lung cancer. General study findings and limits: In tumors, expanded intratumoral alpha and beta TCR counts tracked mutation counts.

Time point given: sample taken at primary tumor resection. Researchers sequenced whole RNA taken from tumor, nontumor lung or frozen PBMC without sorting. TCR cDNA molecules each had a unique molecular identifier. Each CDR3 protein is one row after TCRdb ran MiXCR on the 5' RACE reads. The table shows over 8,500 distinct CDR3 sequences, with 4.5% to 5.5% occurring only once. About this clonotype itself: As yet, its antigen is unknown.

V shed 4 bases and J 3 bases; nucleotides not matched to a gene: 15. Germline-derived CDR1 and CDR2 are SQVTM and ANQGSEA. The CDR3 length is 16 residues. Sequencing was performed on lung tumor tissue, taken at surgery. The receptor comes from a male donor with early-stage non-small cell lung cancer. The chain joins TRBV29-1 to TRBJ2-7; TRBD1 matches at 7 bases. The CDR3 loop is CSVVPRDRAPNYEQYF. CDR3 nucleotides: TGCAGCGTTGTTCCCCGAGACAGGGCCCCAAACTACGAGCAGTACTTC.